The T cell receptor beta chain under discussion was sequenced for a study of OX40 agonist ivuxolimab in advanced cancers. Repertoires were generated with immunoSEQ multiplex PCR, while TCRdb's copy carries only in-frame clones and drops some. Seen here are nearly 50,000 clones, roughly 89% observed once, and the top ten hold around half. V lost 6 bases to trimming and J lost 7 bases, with 31 bases between them. This CDR3 is built from 20 residues. The germline V gene encodes CDR1 MDHEN and CDR2 SYDVKM. The sequences come from CD4+ or CD8+ T cells sorted from blood, collected in a trial of the OX40 agonist ivuxolimab. The sequence derives from an adult with an advanced solid tumor such as melanoma, head and neck, liver or kidney cancer. The rearrangement uses TRBV28 and TRBJ1-6, with D possibly being TRBD1 (6 bases). The CDR3, as DNA: TGTGCCAGCAGCTCCCCCCCCCGGGACACCCACCGGGTTAACAATTCACCCCTCCACTTT. It specifies CASSSPPRDTHRVNNSPLHF.